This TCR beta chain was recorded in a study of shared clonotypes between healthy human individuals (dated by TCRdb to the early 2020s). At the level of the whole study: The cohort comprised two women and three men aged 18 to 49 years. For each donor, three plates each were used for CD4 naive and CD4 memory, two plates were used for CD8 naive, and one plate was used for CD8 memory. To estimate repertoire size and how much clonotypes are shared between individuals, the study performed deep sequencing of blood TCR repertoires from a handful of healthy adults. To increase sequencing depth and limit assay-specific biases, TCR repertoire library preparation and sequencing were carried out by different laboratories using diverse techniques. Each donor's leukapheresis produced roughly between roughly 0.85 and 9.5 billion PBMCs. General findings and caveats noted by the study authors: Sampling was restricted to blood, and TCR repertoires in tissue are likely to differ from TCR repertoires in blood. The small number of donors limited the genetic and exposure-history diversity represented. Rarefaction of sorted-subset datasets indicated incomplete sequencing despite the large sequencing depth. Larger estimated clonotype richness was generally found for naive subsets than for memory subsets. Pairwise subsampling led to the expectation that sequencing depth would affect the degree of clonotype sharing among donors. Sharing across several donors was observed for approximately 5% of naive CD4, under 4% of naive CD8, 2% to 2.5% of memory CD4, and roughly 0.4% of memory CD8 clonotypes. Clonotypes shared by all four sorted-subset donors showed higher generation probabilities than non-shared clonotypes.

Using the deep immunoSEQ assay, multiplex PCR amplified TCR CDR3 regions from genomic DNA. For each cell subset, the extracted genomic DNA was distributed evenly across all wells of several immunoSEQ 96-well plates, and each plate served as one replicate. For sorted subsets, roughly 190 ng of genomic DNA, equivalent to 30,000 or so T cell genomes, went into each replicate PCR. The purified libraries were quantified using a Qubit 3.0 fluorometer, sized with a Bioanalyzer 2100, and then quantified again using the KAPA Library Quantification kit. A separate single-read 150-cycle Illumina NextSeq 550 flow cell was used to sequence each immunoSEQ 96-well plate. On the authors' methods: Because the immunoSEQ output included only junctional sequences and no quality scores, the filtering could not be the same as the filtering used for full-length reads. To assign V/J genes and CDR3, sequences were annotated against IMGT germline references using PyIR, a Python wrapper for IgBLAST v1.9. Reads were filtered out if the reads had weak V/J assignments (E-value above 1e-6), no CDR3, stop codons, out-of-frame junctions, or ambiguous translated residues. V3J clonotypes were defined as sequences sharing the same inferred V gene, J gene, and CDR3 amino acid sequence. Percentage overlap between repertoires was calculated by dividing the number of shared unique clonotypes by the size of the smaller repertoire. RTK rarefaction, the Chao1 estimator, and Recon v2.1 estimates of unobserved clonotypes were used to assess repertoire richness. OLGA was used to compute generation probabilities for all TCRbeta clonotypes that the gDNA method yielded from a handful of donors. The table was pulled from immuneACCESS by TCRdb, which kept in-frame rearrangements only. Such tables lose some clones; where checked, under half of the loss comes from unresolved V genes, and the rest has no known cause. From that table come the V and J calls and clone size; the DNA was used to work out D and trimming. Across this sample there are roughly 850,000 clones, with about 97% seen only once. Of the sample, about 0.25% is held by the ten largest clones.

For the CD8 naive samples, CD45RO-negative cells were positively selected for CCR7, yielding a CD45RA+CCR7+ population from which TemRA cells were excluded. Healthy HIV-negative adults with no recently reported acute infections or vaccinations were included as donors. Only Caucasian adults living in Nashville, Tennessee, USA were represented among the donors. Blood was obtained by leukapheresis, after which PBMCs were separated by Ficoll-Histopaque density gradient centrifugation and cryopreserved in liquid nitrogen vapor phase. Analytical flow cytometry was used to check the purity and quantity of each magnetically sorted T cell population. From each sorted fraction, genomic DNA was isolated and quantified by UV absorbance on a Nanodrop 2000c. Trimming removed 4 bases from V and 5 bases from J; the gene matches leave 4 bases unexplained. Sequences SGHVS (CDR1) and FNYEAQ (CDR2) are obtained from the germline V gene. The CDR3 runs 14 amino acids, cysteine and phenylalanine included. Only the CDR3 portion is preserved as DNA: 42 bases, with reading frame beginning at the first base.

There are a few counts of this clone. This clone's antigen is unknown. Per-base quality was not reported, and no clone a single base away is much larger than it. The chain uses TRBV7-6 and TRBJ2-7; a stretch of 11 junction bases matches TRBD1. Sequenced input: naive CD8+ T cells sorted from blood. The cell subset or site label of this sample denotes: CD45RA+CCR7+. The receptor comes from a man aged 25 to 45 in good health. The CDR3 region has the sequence CASSSGTGGDEQYF. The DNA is TGTGCCAGCAGCTCAGGGACAGGGGGGGACGAGCAGTACTTC.